This TCR beta chain was obtained from a study of Ad26.COV2.S vaccination and SARS-CoV-2 variants. Across the study: The COV1001 Ad26.COV2.S trial arm included the donor. Participants got Ad26.COV2.S intramuscularly, once or twice 56 days apart. Regarding the study as a whole: Vaccinated and placebo-treated recipients had similar non-spike TCR breadth. Total responses of T cells may have been underestimated by the analyses of TCR breadth and depth.

Comments on this clone: Its target is unknown.

TCRdb's table, derived via immunoSEQ multiplex PCR, lists solely in-frame clones and lacks some. The sample holds a few hundred thousand clones, 88% seen once. Germline values: CDR1 SNHLY, CDR2 FYNNEI. The CDR3 spans 10 residues. The treatment is: some 20 received Ad26.COV2.S at low or high dose, single or two shots; a few received placebo; per-sample allocation not given. Samples came from day 63 after the first vaccine or placebo injection. This clonotype originated in a person aged 18-65 years who received the Ad26.COV2.S COVID-19 vaccine or a placebo. The sequences come from peripheral blood, collected in a trial of Ad26.COV2.S vaccine versus placebo. The chain is built from TRBV2 and TRBJ1-1; no definite D call. CDR3 in DNA: TGTGCTACTGGGAACACTGAAGCTTTCTTT. This translates into CATGNTEAFF. The variable domain in full, completed from reference TRBV2 and TRBJ1-1, reads EPEVTQTPSHQVTQMGQEVILRCVPISNHLYFYWYRQILGQKVEFLVSFYNNEISEKSEIFDDQFSVERPDGSNFTLKIRSTKLEDSAMYFCATGNTEAFFGQGTRLTVV.